The rows below give T cell receptor beta chains drawn from one sample of a study of shared clonotypes between healthy human individuals. Sequencing used immunoSEQ multiplex PCR; TCRdb keeps in-frame clones, though not all of them. This table has approximately 500,000 clones, almost 97% appearing once. The sequencing sample was made of naive CD4+ T cells sorted from blood. The origin of the receptors is a woman between 25 and 40 years old in good health. CDR3s include the opening cysteine and the closing phenylalanine or tryptophan. A D gene is named only where the DNA matches it firmly. The size of a clone is reported for some rows only, either as once, few or many, or as a class for expanded clones.

v_gene	j_gene	d_gene	abundance	CDR3nt	CDR3aa
TRBV7-8	TRBJ2-7	TRBD1	NA	TGTGCCAGCAGCCTACCCAGACAGGGGGCCACCGAGCAGTACTTC	CASSLPRQGATEQYF
TRBV11-2	TRBJ2-2	NA	NA	TGTGCCAGCAGCTTAGGGAGGGGATTAACCGGGGAGCTGTTTTTT	CASSLGRGLTGELFF
TRBV15	TRBJ2-3	TRBD2	NA	TGTGCCACCAGCGATAGCGGGAGCACAGATACGCAGTATTTT	CATSDSGSTDTQYF
TRBV28	TRBJ2-3	NA	NA	TGTGCCAGCAGTTTACCTACAGGGTTAGATACGCAGTATTTT	CASSLPTGLDTQYF
TRBV6-1	TRBJ2-7	NA	NA	TGTGCCAGCAGTGACGCGGCGCGGAGGGGCCCCGAGCAGTACTTC	CASSDAARRGPEQYF
TRBV23-1	TRBJ2-1	NA	NA	TGCGCCAGCAGTCAGCTGAAGGGGTGGAATGAGCAGTTCTTC	CASSQLKGWNEQFF
TRBV28	TRBJ1-2	NA	NA	TGTGCCAGCAGTTCCGGCTCTACAGGAGCCCCATATGGCTACACCTTC	CASSSGSTGAPYGYTF
TRBV5-6	TRBJ2-3	NA	NA	TGTGCCAGCAGCCCTGACGGTTACACAGATACGCAGTATTTT	CASSPDGYTDTQYF
TRBV4-1	TRBJ2-1	NA	NA	TGCGCCAGCAGCCACACCCGGGGGAAACACAATGAGCAGTTCTTC	CASSHTRGKHNEQFF
TRBV30	TRBJ2-5	NA	NA	TGTGCCTGGAGTGTACGAGGGCCAGAGACCCAGTACTTC	CAWSVRGPETQYF
TRBV5-1	TRBJ1-5	TRBD1	NA	TGCGCCAGCAGCTTGGGACAGGGGGCTGGACCCCAGCATTTT	CASSLGQGAGPQHF
TRBV18	TRBJ2-3	NA	NA	TGTGCCAGCTCATCGAGACTGACAGATACGCAGTATTTT	CASSSRLTDTQYF
TRBV19	TRBJ2-1	NA	NA	TGTGCCAGTAGTATCTTGTACAATGAGCAGTTCTTC	CASSILYNEQFF
TRBV6-5	TRBJ1-1	TRBD1	NA	TGTGCCAGCAGTTTAGAGACAGGGGGCACTGAAGCTTTCTTT	CASSLETGGTEAFF
TRBV19	TRBJ2-1	TRBD1	NA	TGTGCCAGTACCGCAGGGGGAGTCCCCTACAATGAGCAGTTCTTC	CASTAGGVPYNEQFF
TRBV10-1	TRBJ2-1	NA	NA	TGCGCCAGCAGTACAGGGCGGGTATTCTCCTACAATGAGCAGTTCTTC	CASSTGRVFSYNEQFF
TRBV7-8	TRBJ1-4	NA	NA	TGTGCCAGCAGCTTATGGGCTGCCCAGGCGGGTGAAAAACTGTTTTTT	CASSLWAAQAGEKLFF
TRBV7-9	TRBJ2-7	NA	NA	TGTGCCAGCAGCTTTGGGAGCTCCTACGAGCAGTACTTC	CASSFGSSYEQYF
TRBV6-5	TRBJ2-3	NA	NA	TGTGCCAGCAGTTCTCCTGGGGCGCAGTATTTT	CASSSPGAQYF
TRBV6-5	TRBJ2-7	NA	NA	TGTGCCAGCCAAGCCGACGGACAGCGCCAGTACTTC	CASQADGQRQYF
TRBV10-3	TRBJ2-3	TRBD2	NA	TGTGCCATCAGCCCTAGGGGGGCTAGCGGGATAGATACGCAGTATTTT	CAISPRGASGIDTQYF
TRBV5-1	TRBJ2-7	TRBD2	NA	TGCGCCAGCAGGGGAGCGGGAGAAGAGCAGTACTTC	CASRGAGEEQYF
TRBV4-2	TRBJ2-7	TRBD2	NA	TGTGCCAGCAGCCAAGAAATCCGTAGCGGGTTTTATTACGAGCAGTACTTC	CASSQEIRSGFYYEQYF
TRBV28	TRBJ2-7	NA	NA	TGTGCCAGCAATAGGGTCACTTACTACGAGCAGTACTTC	CASNRVTYYEQYF
TRBV30	TRBJ2-7	NA	NA	TGTGCCTGGAGCGACGGACTCGCCTACGAGCAGTACTTC	CAWSDGLAYEQYF
TRBV19	TRBJ2-2	NA	NA	TGTGCCGGTAGTATAGGGGGCGGGATTGCGAACACCGGGGAGCTGTTTTTT	CAGSIGGGIANTGELFF
TRBV11-3	TRBJ2-1	NA	NA	TGTGCCAGCTCAGGGACCGGGGGTACCTACAATGAGCAGTTCTTC	CASSGTGGTYNEQFF
TRBV11-2	TRBJ1-1	TRBD1	NA	TGTGCCAGCAGCTTAACCGACAGGGTCGGCACTGAAGCTTTCTTT	CASSLTDRVGTEAFF
TRBV28	TRBJ2-5	TRBD1	NA	TGTGCCAGCAGAACCTCAGGGGGCCGGGAGACCCAGTACTTC	CASRTSGGRETQYF
TRBV19	TRBJ2-7	TRBD2	NA	TGTGCCAGTAGTAAAGCCGGGACTAGCGGAACCTACGAGCAGTACTTC	CASSKAGTSGTYEQYF
TRBV13	TRBJ2-7	NA	NA	TGTGCCAGCAGCGGGATGACAGGGAGGTACCACGAGCAGTACTTC	CASSGMTGRYHEQYF
TRBV9	TRBJ2-2	NA	NA	TGTGCCAGCAGCGGTCGGAGCTTAAACACCGGGGAGCTGTTTTTT	CASSGRSLNTGELFF
TRBV11-3	TRBJ2-1	NA	NA	TGTGCCAGCAGCTTAGATAGGTCCAGCAACAATGAGCAGTTCTTC	CASSLDRSSNNEQFF
TRBV28	TRBJ1-1	NA	NA	TGTGCCAGCACCGGTAGGGGTAAGACTGAAGCTTTCTTT	CASTGRGKTEAFF
TRBV27	TRBJ2-7	TRBD2	NA	TGTGCCAGCGCAGCTAGTAGCGGGAACTCCTACGAGCAGTACTTC	CASAASSGNSYEQYF
TRBV6-1	TRBJ1-4	NA	few	TGTGCCAGCAGTGAAGGGACGGTGGGTGAAAAACTGTTTTTT	CASSEGTVGEKLFF
TRBV27	TRBJ2-1	TRBD1	NA	TGTGCCAGCAGTTCCCCGGGACAGGTAATTAATGAGCAGTTCTTC	CASSSPGQVINEQFF
TRBV18	TRBJ1-5	NA	NA	TGTGCCAGCTCACCACCACATAGCAATCAGCCCCAGCATTTT	CASSPPHSNQPQHF
TRBV7-9	TRBJ2-2	NA	NA	TGTGCCAGCAGCTTTAGGTCCGACACCGGGGAGCTGTTTTTT	CASSFRSDTGELFF
TRBV18	TRBJ2-7	TRBD1	NA	TGTGCCAGCTCACCGACGACCGGGACAGGGGTCGAGCAGTACTTC	CASSPTTGTGVEQYF
TRBV9	TRBJ2-3	TRBD2	NA	TGTGCCAGCAGCGTAAGGACTAGCGGCACGGCAGATACGCAGTATTTT	CASSVRTSGTADTQYF
TRBV6-5	TRBJ2-7	NA	NA	TGTGCCAGCAGCAACCCACCGGGGCCTTCGGGCGAGCAGTACTTC	CASSNPPGPSGEQYF
TRBV28	TRBJ1-6	TRBD1	NA	TGTGCCAGCAGTTTATACGGACAGGGGAGAAGTATCGGTTCACCCCTCCACTTT	CASSLYGQGRSIGSPLHF
TRBV6-1	TRBJ2-7	NA	NA	TGTGCCAGCAGGATCCCGGCGGGCGGCTACGAGCAGTACTTC	CASRIPAGGYEQYF
TRBV11-3	TRBJ2-7	NA	NA	TGTGCCAGCGGGATCGAGCAGTACTTC	CASGIEQYF
TRBV6-6	TRBJ2-1	NA	NA	TGTGCCAGCAGTTCTCGGTCGCGCAATGAGCAGTTCTTC	CASSSRSRNEQFF
TRBV2	TRBJ2-3	TRBD1	once	TGTGCCAGCAGGAAACAGGGGTACACAGATACGCAGTATTTT	CASRKQGYTDTQYF
TRBV28	TRBJ2-2	TRBD2	NA	TGTGCCAGCAGTTTGGTTCTAGCGGGAGACCTCACCGGGGAGCTGTTTTTT	CASSLVLAGDLTGELFF
TRBV5-1	TRBJ1-1	NA	NA	TGCGCCAGCAGCTTGGGGTCAGGGAACACTGAAGCTTTCTTT	CASSLGSGNTEAFF
TRBV5-1	TRBJ2-1	NA	NA	TGCGCCAGCGGTTTCTACAATGAGCAGTTCTTC	CASGFYNEQFF
TRBV11-3	TRBJ2-3	NA	NA	TGTGCCAGCAGCCCGACTAGCACAGATACGCAGTATTTT	CASSPTSTDTQYF
TRBV10-3	TRBJ2-7	NA	NA	TGTGCCATCAGCGTCTCAACGGGAGTAGTCGAGCAGTACTTC	CAISVSTGVVEQYF
TRBV27	TRBJ2-7	TRBD2	NA	TGTGCCAGCAGTTTATCCCCGGCCCGGGGGGGATACGAGCAGTACTTC	CASSLSPARGGYEQYF
TRBV6-1	TRBJ2-2	NA	NA	TGTGCCAGCAGTGAAGCAGGGAGGACCGGGGAGCTGTTTTTT	CASSEAGRTGELFF
TRBV30	TRBJ2-7	NA	NA	TGTGCCTGGGACCGACAGGACTTCTACGAGCAGTACTTC	CAWDRQDFYEQYF